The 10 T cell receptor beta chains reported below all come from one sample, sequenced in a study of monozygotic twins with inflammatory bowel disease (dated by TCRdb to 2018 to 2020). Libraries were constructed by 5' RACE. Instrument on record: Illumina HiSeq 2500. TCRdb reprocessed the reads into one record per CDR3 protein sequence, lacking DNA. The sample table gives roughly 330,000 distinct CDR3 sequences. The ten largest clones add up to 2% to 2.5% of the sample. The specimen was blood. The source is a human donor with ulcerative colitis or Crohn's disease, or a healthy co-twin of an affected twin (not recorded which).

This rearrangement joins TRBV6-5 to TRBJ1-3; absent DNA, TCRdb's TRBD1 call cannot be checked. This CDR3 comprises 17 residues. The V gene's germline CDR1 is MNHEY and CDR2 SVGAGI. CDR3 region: CASSYFPPGQGGNTIYF.

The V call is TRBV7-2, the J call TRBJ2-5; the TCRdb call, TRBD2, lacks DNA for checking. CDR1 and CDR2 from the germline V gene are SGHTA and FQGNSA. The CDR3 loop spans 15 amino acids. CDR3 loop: CASSLLAGVYETQYF.

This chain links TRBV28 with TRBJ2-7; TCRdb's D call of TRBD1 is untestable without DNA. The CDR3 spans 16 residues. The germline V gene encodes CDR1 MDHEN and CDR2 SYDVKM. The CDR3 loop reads CASSSWRGQGLVEQYF. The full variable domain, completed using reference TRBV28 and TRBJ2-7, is DVKVTQSSRYLVKRTGEKVFLECVQDMDHENMFWYRQDPGLGLRLIYFSYDVKMKEKGDIPEGYSVSREKKERFSLILESASTNQTSMYLCASSSWRGQGLVEQYFGPGTRLTVT.

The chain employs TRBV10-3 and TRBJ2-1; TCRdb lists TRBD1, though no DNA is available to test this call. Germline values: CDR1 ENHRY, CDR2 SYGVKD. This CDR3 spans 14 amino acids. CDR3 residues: CAISERTGQKEQFF.

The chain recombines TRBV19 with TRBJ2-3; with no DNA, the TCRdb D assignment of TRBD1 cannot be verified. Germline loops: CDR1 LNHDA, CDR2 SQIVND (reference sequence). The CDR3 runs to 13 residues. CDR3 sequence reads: CASSTAGADTQYF.

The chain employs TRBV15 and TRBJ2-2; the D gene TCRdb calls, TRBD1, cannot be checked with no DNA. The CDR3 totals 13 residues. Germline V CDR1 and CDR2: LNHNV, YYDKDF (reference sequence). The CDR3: CATSIRAVGELFF. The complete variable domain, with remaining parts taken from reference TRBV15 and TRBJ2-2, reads DAMVIQNPRYQVTQFGKPVTLSCSQTLNHNVMYWYQQKSSQAPKLLFHYYDKDFNNEADTPDNFQSRRPNTSFCFLDIRSPGLGDTAMYLCATSIRAVGELFFGEGSRLTVL.

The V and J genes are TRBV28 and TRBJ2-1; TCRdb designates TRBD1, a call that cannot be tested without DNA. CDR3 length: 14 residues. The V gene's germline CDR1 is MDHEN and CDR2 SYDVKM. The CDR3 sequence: CATLSTGEGNEQFF. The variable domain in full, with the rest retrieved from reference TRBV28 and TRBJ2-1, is DVKVTQSSRYLVKRTGEKVFLECVQDMDHENMFWYRQDPGLGLRLIYFSYDVKMKEKGDIPEGYSVSREKKERFSLILESASTNQTSMYLCATLSTGEGNEQFFGPGTRLTVL.

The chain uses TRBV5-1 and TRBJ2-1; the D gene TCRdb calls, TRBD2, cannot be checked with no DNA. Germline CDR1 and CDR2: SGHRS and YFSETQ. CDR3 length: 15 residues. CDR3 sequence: CASSLVGGFYNEQFF.

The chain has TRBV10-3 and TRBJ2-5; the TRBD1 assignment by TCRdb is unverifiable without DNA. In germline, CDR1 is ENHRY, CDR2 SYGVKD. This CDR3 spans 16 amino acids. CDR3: CAISAGQGNVQETQYF.

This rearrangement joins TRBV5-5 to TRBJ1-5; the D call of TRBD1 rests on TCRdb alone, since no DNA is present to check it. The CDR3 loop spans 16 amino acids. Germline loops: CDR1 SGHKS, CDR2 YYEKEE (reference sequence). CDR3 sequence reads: CASSLGLGQGNQPQHF.